This record covers a single TCR beta chain. The ends were cut back, 4 bases at V and 2 bases at J, with 10 bases in the middle. The CDR3 has 14 residues. From germline, CDR1 is ENHRY and CDR2 SYGVKD. TCRdb reprocessed the RT-PCR reads with MiXCR, giving one entry per CDR3 protein. Of about 680,000 distinct CDR3 sequences listed, approximately 15% are singletons. Source material: memory CD4+ T cells from blood. This chain connects TRBV10-3 to TRBJ2-3; the D gene is possibly TRBD2 (6 bases). The receptor was derived from a female donor in good health, serving as a healthy control. The CDR3 is CAISVTGDTDTQYF. CDR3 DNA: TGTGCCATCAGTGTTACGGGGGACACAGATACGCAGTATTTT.